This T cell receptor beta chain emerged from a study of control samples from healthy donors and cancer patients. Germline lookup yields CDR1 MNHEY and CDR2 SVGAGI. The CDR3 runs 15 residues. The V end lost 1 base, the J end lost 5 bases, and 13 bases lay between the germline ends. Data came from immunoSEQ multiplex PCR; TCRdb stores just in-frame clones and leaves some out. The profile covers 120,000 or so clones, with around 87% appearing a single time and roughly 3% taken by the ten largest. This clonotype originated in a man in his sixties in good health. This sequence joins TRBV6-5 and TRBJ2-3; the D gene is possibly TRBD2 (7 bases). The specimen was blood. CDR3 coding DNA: TGTGCCAGCAGTTACTTCGGGGGGCCAGAAGATACGCAGTATTTT. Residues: CASSYFGGPEDTQYF.